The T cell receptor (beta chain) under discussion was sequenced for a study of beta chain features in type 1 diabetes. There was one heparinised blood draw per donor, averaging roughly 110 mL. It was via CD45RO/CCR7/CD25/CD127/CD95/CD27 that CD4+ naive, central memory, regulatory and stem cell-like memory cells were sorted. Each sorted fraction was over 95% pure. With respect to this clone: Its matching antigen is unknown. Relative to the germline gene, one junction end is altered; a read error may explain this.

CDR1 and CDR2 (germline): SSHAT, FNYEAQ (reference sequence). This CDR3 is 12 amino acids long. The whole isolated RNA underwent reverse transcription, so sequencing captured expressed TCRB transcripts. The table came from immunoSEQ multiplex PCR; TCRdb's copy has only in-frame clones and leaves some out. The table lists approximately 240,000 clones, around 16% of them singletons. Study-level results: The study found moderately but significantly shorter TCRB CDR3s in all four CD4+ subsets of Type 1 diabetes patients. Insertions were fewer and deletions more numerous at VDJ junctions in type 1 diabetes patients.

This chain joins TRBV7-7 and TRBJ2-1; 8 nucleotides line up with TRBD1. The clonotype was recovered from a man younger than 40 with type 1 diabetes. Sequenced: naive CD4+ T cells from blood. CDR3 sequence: CASSRDRGEQFF. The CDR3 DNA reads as TGTGCTAGCAGCCGCGACAGGGGTGAGCAGTTCTTC.